The clone carrying this TCR beta chain was picked up many times. The antigen is not known. 5'RACE employing 10-nucleotide random UMIs yielded the cDNA. Whenever a sequencing run was performed, it yielded over 180 million TCR-beta sequences from 15-18 subjects. TCRdb recomputed calls from the 5' RACE reads with MiXCR, one row per CDR3 protein. This sample has about 43,000 distinct CDR3 sequences, with roughly an eighth found just once. The unsorted libraries originated from 2 million PBMCs kept at -80 C. This record comes from a study of neurological immune-mediated disorders. Findings of the study overall: Expanded clones shared no CDR3 amino acid sequences across subjects, suggesting private repertoires in all groups.

The CDR3 has 16 amino acids. Trimming cost V 1 base and J 6 bases; bases outside gene matches: 5. This TCR was sampled from a female donor in good health. Source material: PBMCs. This sequence joins TRBV12-3 or TRBV12-4 and TRBJ2-7; 14 positions match TRBD2. DNA for the CDR3: TGTGCCAGCAGTTTAGAGTGGGGACTAGCGGGAGCCGAGCAGTACTTC. It yields the protein CASSLEWGLAGAEQYF.